The rows below give T cell receptor beta chains drawn from one sample of a study of regulatory T cells in long-lasting Graves disease. Each CDR3 protein gets one entry after TCRdb re-called the multiplex PCR reads with MiXCR. The sample includes approximately 540,000 distinct CDR3 sequences, about 12% of them seen just once. The sample was also reused in another study, on T cells in Graves' hyperthyroidism and ophthalmopathy.

This specimen was peripheral blood mononuclear cells (PBMCs), taken at new diagnosis, from a patient treated with antithyroid drugs. The receptor source for this set is a woman in her 30s with Graves disease. Both conserved end residues are part of each CDR3. A D gene is named only where the DNA matches it firmly. Clone size, where shown, is once, few, many, or a class for clones that have expanded.

D gene: .
J gene: TRBJ1-3
V gene: TRBV7-2
clone size: .
CDR3 protein: CASSLARLGVPGNTIYF
CDR3 DNA: TGTGCCAGCAGCTTAGCGCGTCTGGGGGTGCCTGGAAACACCATATATTTT

D gene: .
J gene: TRBJ1-1
V gene: TRBV9
clone size: few
CDR3 protein: CASSAATGPNTEAFF
CDR3 DNA: TGTGCCAGCAGCGCAGCGACAGGTCCGAACACTGAAGCTTTCTTT

D gene: .
J gene: TRBJ2-5
V gene: TRBV6-1
clone size: .
CDR3 protein: CASSQSLANQETQYF
CDR3 DNA: TGTGCCAGCAGCCAATCCCTAGCGAACCAAGAGACCCAGTACTTC

D gene: TRBD1
J gene: TRBJ2-7
V gene: TRBV20-1
clone size: few
CDR3 protein: CSAKDRVFEGEQYF
CDR3 DNA: TGCAGTGCTAAGGACAGGGTCTTTGAAGGCGAGCAGTACTTC

D gene: TRBD1
J gene: TRBJ1-2
V gene: TRBV28
clone size: many
CDR3 protein: CASNTGTGAGVYGYTF
CDR3 DNA: TGTGCCAGCAATACCGGGACAGGGGCCGGAGTCTATGGCTACACCTTC

D gene: TRBD1
J gene: TRBJ2-7
V gene: TRBV11-1
clone size: few
CDR3 protein: CASSLRGPTGQGRNEQYF
CDR3 DNA: TGTGCCAGCAGCTTAAGGGGGCCCACTGGACAGGGTCGCAACGAGCAGTACTTC

D gene: TRBD1
J gene: TRBJ1-1
V gene: TRBV11-2
clone size: many
CDR3 protein: CASSFGTGYEAFF
CDR3 DNA: TGTGCCAGCAGCTTCGGGACAGGGTACGAAGCTTTCTTT

D gene: TRBD1
J gene: TRBJ2-3
V gene: TRBV11-2
clone size: many
CDR3 protein: CASSPDRGADTQYF
CDR3 DNA: TGTGCCAGCAGCCCGGACAGGGGAGCAGATACGCAGTATTTT

D gene: .
J gene: TRBJ2-7
V gene: TRBV19
clone size: many
CDR3 protein: CASSSSGVGIEQYF
CDR3 DNA: TGTGCCAGTAGCTCCAGTGGGGTTGGAATCGAGCAGTACTTC

D gene: .
J gene: TRBJ2-1
V gene: TRBV7-2
clone size: many
CDR3 protein: CVSGSAGSYNEQFF
CDR3 DNA: TGTGTCAGCGGCTCCGCAGGCTCCTACAATGAGCAGTTCTTC

D gene: TRBD2
J gene: TRBJ2-7
V gene: TRBV20-1
clone size: many
CDR3 protein: CSARGLAGPLGEQYF
CDR3 DNA: TGCAGTGCTAGAGGTCTAGCGGGTCCCTTAGGCGAGCAGTACTTC

D gene: TRBD1
J gene: TRBJ1-6
V gene: TRBV4-2
clone size: few
CDR3 protein: CASSQEFRDRYNSPLHF
CDR3 DNA: TGTGCCAGCAGCCAAGAGTTCAGGGACAGATATAATTCACCCCTCCACTTT

D gene: .
J gene: TRBJ1-1
V gene: TRBV7-9
clone size: many
CDR3 protein: CASSFGMNTEAFF
CDR3 DNA: TGTGCCAGCAGCTTTGGGATGAACACTGAAGCTTTCTTT

D gene: .
J gene: TRBJ1-1
V gene: TRBV4-1
clone size: few
CDR3 protein: CASSQAGVNTEAFF
CDR3 DNA: TGCGCCAGCAGCCAGGCAGGGGTGAACACTGAAGCTTTCTTT

D gene: TRBD2
J gene: TRBJ2-3
V gene: TRBV7-2
clone size: many
CDR3 protein: CASSHGLAGGGGTDTQYF
CDR3 DNA: TGTGCCAGCAGCCACGGACTAGCGGGAGGGGGGGGAACAGATACGCAGTATTTT

D gene: .
J gene: TRBJ2-3
V gene: TRBV7-3
clone size: many
CDR3 protein: CASSLMGASDTQYF
CDR3 DNA: TGTGCCAGCAGCTTAATGGGGGCTTCAGATACGCAGTATTTT

D gene: TRBD2
J gene: TRBJ2-3
V gene: TRBV24-1
clone size: many
CDR3 protein: CATSDPGTSGDTQYF
CDR3 DNA: TGTGCCACCAGTGACCCCGGGACTAGCGGAGATACGCAGTATTTT

D gene: .
J gene: TRBJ2-7
V gene: TRBV6-2/TRBV6-3
clone size: .
CDR3 protein: CASSFFSGYEQYF
CDR3 DNA: TGTGCCAGCAGTTTTTTTAGTGGATACGAGCAGTACTTC

D gene: TRBD2
J gene: TRBJ2-1
V gene: TRBV6-1
clone size: many
CDR3 protein: CASSDRLADYNEQFF
CDR3 DNA: TGTGCCAGCAGTGATAGGCTAGCGGACTACAATGAGCAGTTCTTC

D gene: .
J gene: TRBJ2-2
V gene: TRBV7-6
clone size: .
CDR3 protein: CASSKDLSDTGELFF
CDR3 DNA: TGTGCCAGCAGCAAGGACCTGTCGGACACCGGGGAGCTGTTTTTT

D gene: TRBD2
J gene: TRBJ2-7
V gene: TRBV5-4
clone size: .
CDR3 protein: CASSSSGKSYEQYF
CDR3 DNA: TGTGCCAGCAGCTCCAGCGGGAAAAGTTACGAGCAGTACTTC